Included here is one TCR beta chain sequence, with context. Its antigen is unknown. This entry belongs to a study of cytomegalovirus exposure and HLA in healthy donors. PCR used 60 Vbeta primers and 13 Jbeta primers. The assay was immunoSEQ multiplex PCR, and TCRdb's table has in-frame clones only and misses some. This table holds about 40,000 clones, roughly half found once. Study-level findings and limits: Reported results showed that the classifier diagnosed cytomegalovirus status with high specificity and sensitivity. A later look showed TCR association rates differing by HLA locus, highest for DRB1 and lowest for HLA-C. Among TCR beta chains, those listed as cytomegalovirus-associated numbered about 150.

Sequencing used PBMCs. The receptor was derived from a human donor in good health.

For the CDR3, the DNA is TGTGCCAGCAGCTTAGAGGGACTCCGGAACACTGAAGCTTTCTTT. Amino acids: CASSLEGLRNTEAFF. The rearrangement uses TRBV7-9 and TRBJ1-1; tentatively, D is TRBD1 (5 bases). In germline, CDR1 is SEHNR, CDR2 FQNEAQ (reference sequence). There are 15 residues in the CDR3. Trimming cost V 1 base and J 1 base, with 10 bases left between them.